This TCR beta chain was obtained from a study of T cell repertoires in cytomegalovirus infection. Findings and caveats of the study: Totalled public TCR beta family frequency picked out people who carried CMV plus the relevant HLA. HLA-C-restricted CMV clonotypes gave the most frequent clonotype in two of eight donors.

The CDR3 is 13 residues long. The junction had 4 bases not matched to a gene; V was cut back by 5 bases and J by 4 bases. From germline, CDR1 is MDHEN and CDR2 SYDVKM. This clonotype has a count of ten or more. What it binds is not known. TCRdb reprocessed the reads with MiXCR, giving one entry per CDR3 protein. The sample has approximately 140,000 distinct CDR3 sequences; more than 7% are singletons. Sample: PBMCs. The TCR sequence derives from a human donor in good health (CMV status not recorded). Some clones in this sample may be carry-over from other donors' samples. The chain has TRBV28 and TRBJ1-2, with 7 positions matching TRBD1. The CDR3 here is CASSPRDSYGYTF. CDR3 sequence (DNA): TGTGCCAGCAGTCCCCGGGACAGCTATGGCTACACCTTC.